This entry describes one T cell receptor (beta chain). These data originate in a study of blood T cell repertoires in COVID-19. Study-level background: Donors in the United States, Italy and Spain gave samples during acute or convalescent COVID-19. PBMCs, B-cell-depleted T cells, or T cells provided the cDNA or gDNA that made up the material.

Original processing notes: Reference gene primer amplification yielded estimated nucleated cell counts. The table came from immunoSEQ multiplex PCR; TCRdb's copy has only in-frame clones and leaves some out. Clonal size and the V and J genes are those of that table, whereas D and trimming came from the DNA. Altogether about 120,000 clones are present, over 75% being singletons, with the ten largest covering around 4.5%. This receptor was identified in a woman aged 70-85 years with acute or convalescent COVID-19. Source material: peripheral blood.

This CDR3 reads CASSIRRTGYDTEAFF. In DNA form, the CDR3 reads TGTGCCAGTAGTATCCGGAGGACAGGGTATGACACTGAAGCTTTCTTT. This chain connects TRBV19 to TRBJ1-1; 8 nucleotides line up with TRBD1. This CDR3 region has 16 residues. Losses at the gene ends were 3 bases for V and 3 bases for J; bases not matched to a gene: 9. CDR1 is LNHDA and CDR2 is SQIVND in the germline V gene (reference sequence).